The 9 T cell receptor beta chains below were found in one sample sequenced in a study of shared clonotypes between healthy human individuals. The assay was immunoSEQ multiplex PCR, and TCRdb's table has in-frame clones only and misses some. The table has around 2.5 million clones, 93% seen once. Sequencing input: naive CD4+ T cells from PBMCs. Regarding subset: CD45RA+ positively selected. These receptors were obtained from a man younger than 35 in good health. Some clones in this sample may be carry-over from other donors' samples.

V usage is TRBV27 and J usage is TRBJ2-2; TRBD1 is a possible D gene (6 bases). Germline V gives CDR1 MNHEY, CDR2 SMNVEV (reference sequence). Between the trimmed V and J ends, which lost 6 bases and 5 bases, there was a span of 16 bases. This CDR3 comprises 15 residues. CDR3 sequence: CASSEGDGWTGELFF. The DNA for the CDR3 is TGTGCCAGCAGCGAGGGGGATGGTTGGACCGGGGAGCTGTTTTTT.

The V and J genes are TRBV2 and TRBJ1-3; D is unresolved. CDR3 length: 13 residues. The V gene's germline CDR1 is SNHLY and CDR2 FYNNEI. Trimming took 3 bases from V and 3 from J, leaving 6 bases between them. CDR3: CASSDGIGNTIYF. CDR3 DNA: TGTGCCAGCAGTGACGGAATTGGAAACACCATATATTTT.

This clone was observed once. The CDR3 protein is CASSGRGLNSNQPQHF. DNA for the CDR3: TGTGCCAGCAGTGGCAGGGGGCTTAATAGCAATCAGCCCCAGCATTTT. The rearrangement links TRBV27 to TRBJ1-5; TRBD1 matches 8 bases. CDR1 and CDR2 (germline): MNHEY, SMNVEV (reference sequence). This CDR3 has 16 residues. Losses at the gene ends were 5 bases for V and 0 bases for J; bases not matched to a gene: 6.

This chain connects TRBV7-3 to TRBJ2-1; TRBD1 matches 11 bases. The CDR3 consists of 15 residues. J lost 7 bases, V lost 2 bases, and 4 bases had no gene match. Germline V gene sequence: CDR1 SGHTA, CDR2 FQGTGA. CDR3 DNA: TGTGCCAGCAGCTTAGGGACAGGGGGTTGGAATGAGCAGTTCTTC. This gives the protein CASSLGTGGWNEQFF.

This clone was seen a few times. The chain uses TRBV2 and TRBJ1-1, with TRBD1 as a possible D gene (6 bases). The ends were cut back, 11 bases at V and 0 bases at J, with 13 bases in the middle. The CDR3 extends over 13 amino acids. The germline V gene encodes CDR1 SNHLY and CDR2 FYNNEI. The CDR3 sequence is CAGTWEMNTEAFF. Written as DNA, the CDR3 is TGTGCCGGGACATGGGAGATGAACACTGAAGCTTTCTTT.

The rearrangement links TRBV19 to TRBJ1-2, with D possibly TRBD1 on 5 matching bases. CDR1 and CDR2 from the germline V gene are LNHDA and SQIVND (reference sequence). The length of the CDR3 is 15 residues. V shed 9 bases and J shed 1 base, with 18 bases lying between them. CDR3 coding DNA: TGTGCCAGCGCACGAGGGACGGATAGTAACTATGGCTACACCTTC. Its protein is CASARGTDSNYGYTF. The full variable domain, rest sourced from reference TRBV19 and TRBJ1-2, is DGGITQSPKYLFRKEGQNVTLSCEQNLNHDAMYWYRQDPGQGLRLIYYSQIVNDFQKGDIAEGYSVSREKKESFPLTVTSAQKNPTAFYLCASARGTDSNYGYTFGSGTRLTVV.

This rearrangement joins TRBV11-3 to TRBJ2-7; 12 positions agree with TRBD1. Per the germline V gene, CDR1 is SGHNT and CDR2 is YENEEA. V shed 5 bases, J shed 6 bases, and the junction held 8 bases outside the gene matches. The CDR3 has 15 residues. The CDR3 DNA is TGTGCCAGCAGCCCGCCGGGACAGGGGGCCCGCGAGCAGTACTTC. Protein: CASSPPGQGAREQYF.

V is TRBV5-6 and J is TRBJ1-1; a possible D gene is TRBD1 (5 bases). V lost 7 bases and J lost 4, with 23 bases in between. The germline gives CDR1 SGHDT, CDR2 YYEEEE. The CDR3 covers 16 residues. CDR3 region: CASGWGPWGGGTEAFF. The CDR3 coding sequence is TGTGCCAGCGGTTGGGGCCCGTGGGGCGGCGGCACTGAAGCTTTCTTT.

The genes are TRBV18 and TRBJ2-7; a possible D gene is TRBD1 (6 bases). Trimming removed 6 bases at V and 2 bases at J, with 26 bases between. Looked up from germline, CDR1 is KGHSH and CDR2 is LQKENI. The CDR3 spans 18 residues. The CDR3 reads CASSPERLAVGATYEQYF. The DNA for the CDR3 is TGTGCCAGCTCTCCTGAGCGCCTAGCCGTGGGGGCCACCTACGAGCAGTACTTC.